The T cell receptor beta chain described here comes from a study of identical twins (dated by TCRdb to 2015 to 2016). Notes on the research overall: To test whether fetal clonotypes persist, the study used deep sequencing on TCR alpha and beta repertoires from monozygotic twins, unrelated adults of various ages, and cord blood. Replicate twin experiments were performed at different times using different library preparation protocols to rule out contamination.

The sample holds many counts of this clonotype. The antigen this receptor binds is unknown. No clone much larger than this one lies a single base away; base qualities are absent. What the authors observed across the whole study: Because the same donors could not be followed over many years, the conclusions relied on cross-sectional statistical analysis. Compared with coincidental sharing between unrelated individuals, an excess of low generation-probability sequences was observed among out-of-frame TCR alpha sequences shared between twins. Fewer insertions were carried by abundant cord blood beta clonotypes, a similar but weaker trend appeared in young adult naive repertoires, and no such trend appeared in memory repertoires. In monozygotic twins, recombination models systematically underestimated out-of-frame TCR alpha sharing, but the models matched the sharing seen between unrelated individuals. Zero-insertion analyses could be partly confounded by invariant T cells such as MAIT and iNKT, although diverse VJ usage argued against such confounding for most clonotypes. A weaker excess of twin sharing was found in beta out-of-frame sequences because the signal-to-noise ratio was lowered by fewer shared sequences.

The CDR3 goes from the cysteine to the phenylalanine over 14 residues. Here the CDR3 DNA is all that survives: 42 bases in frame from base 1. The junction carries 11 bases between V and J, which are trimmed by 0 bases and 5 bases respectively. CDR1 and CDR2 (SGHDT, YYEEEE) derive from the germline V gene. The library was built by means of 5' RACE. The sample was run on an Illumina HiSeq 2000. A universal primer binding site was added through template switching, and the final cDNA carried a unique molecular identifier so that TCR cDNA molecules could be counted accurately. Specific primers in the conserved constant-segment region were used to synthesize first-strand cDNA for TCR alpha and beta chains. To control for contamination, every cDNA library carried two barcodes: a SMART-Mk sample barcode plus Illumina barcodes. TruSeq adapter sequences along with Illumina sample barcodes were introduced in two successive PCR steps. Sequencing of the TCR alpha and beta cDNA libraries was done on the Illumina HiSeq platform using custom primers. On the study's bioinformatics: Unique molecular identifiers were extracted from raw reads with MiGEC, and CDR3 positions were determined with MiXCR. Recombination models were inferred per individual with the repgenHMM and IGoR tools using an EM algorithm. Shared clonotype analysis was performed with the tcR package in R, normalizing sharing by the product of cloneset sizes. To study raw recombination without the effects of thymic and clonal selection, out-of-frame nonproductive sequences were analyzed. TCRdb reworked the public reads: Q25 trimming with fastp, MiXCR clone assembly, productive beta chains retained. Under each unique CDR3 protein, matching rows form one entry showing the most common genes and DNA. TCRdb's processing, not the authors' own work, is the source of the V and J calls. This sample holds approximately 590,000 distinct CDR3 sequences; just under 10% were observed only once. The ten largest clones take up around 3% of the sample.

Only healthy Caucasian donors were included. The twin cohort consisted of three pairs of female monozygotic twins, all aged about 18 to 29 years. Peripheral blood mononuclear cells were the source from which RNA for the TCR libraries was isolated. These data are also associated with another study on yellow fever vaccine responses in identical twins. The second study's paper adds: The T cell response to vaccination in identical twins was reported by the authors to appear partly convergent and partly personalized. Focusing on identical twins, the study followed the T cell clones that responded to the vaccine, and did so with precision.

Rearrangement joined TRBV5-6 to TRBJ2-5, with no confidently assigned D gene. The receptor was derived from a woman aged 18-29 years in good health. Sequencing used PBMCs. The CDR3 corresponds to CASSLAGLGETQYF. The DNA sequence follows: TGTGCCAGCAGCTTGGCCGGGTTGGGGGAGACCCAGTACTTC. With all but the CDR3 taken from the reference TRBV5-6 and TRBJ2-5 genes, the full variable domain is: DAGVTQSPTHLIKTRGQQVTLRCSPKSGHDTVSWYQQALGQGPQFIFQYYEEEERQRGNFPDRFSGHQFPNYSSELNVNALLLGDSALYLCASSLAGLGETQYFGPGTRLLVL.